These T cell receptor beta chains were read from a single sample in a study of blood T cell repertoires in COVID-19. Profiled with immunoSEQ multiplex PCR; TCRdb holds only in-frame clones, not every one. The sample records 130,000 to 150,000 clones, around 76% being singletons. Sequencing used peripheral blood. Receptor source: a man aged 60-69 years with acute or convalescent COVID-19. The CDR3 runs from the conserved cysteine through the conserved F or W. The D gene is left open where the match is weak. Clone size appears in some rows only: once, few, many, or a class for an expanded clone.

>TRBJ2-1|16|TRBD2|TRBV5-1|once
TGCGCCAGCACCGGGAGTGGCGGGAGTTCCTACAATGAGCAGTTCTTC
CASTGSGGSSYNEQFF
>TRBJ1-4|13|NA|TRBV2|NA
TGTGCCAGCAGCTTGGGAGGGAATGAAAAACTGTTTTTT
CASSLGGNEKLFF
>TRBJ2-7|14|TRBD1|TRBV18|NA
TGTGCCAGCTCACCTACTCCGGACAGGGCCGAGCAGTACTTC
CASSPTPDRAEQYF
>TRBJ1-2|16|TRBD1|TRBV5-1|NA
TGCGCCAGCAGCTTGGAGGGACAGGGGGCGCGGTATGGCTACACCTTC
CASSLEGQGARYGYTF
>TRBJ2-5|15|TRBD1|TRBV5-4|NA
TGTGCCAGCAGCCAAACAGGGGGAGGCGGCGAGACCCAGTACTTC
CASSQTGGGGETQYF
>TRBJ1-1|13|NA|TRBV18|NA
TGTGCCAGCGCAGAGGGGGTGAACACTGAAGCTTTCTTT
CASAEGVNTEAFF
>TRBJ2-7|14|TRBD2|TRBV7-2|NA
TGTGCCAGCAGCTTCTCTAGCGGGAGTTACGAGCAGTACTTC
CASSFSSGSYEQYF
>TRBJ1-1|14|NA|TRBV9|NA
TGTGCCAGCAGCCCGCGGACACGAAACACTGAAGCTTTCTTT
CASSPRTRNTEAFF
>TRBJ2-2|14|NA|TRBV28|NA
TGTGCCAGCAGTTCCAGCGGGAACACCGGGGAGCTGTTTTTT
CASSSSGNTGELFF
>TRBJ1-6|14|NA|TRBV18|NA
TGTGCCAGCTCACCAAGCGGCCATAATTCACCCCTCCACTTT
CASSPSGHNSPLHF
>TRBJ2-1|16|TRBD2|TRBV7-9|NA
TGTGCCAGCAGCCCTCGGACTAGCGGTTTGAGCGGGAGGCAGTTCTTC
CASSPRTSGLSGRQFF
>TRBJ2-1|16|TRBD2|TRBV28|many
TGTGCCAGCAGTCCCGGACTAGCGGGGGCCTACAATGAGCAGTTCTTC
CASSPGLAGAYNEQFF
>TRBJ2-7|13|TRBD1|TRBV6-4|NA
TGTGCCAGCAGTGACCCACAGGGGGTGGAGCAGTACTTC
CASSDPQGVEQYF
>TRBJ1-5|16|TRBD1|TRBV28|few
TGTGCCAGCAGTATGGGACAGGCGAGAGGCAATCAGCCCCAGCATTTT
CASSMGQARGNQPQHF
>TRBJ2-1|12|TRBD2|TRBV19|NA
TGTGCCAGTAGCGGGAGGGCCGATGAGCAGTTCTTC
CASSGRADEQFF
>TRBJ2-2|16|TRBD2|TRBV11-3|NA
TGTGCCAGCAGCTTAATAGGCGGGAGCGTGGGCGGGGAGCTGTTTTTT
CASSLIGGSVGGELFF
>TRBJ2-3|15|TRBD2|TRBV5-1|NA
TGCGCCAGCAGCTTTCGCCTAGCGGGAGGCGATACGCAGTATTTT
CASSFRLAGGDTQYF